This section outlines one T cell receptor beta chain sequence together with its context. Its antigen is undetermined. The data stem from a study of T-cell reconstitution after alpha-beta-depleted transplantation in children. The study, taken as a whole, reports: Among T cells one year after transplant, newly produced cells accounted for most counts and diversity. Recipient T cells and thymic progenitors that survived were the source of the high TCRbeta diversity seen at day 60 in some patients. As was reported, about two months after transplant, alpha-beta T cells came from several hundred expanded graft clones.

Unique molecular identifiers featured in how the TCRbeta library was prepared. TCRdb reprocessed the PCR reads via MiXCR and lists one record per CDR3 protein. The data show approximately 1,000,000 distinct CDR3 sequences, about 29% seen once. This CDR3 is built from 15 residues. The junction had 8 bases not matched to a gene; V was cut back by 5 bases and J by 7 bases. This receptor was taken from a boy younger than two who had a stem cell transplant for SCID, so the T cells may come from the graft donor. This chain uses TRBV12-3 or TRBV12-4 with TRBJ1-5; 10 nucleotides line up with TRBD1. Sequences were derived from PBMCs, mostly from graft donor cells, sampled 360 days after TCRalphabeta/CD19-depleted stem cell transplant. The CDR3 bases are TGTGCCAGCAGTCTAAATCCGGGACAGGGGCAGCCCCAGCATTTT. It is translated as CASSLNPGQGQPQHF.